This T cell receptor beta chain was retrieved from a study of early stage breast cancer tumors. Across the whole study: Of about 17 invasive breast tumors, twelve were hormone receptor-positive, HER2-negative. Whole-study findings and limits: Commonly generated sequences made up most enriched TCRB sequences shared between patients. Compared with adjacent normal breast tissue, tumors showed 2.5 to 3-fold greater T cell density and higher clonality.

With regard to this clone: Its target is unknown.

Method: immunoSEQ multiplex PCR; TCRdb's copy keeps in-frame clones and lacks some. The sample includes approximately 70,000 clones, 75% to 90% seen only once; the top ten take approximately 4.5%. V lost 4 bases and J lost 2, with 15 bases in between. The CDR3 sequence is 16 residues long. CDR1 is SGHVS and CDR2 is FQNEAQ in the germline V gene. What was sequenced was blood. This chain connects TRBV7-8 to TRBJ1-5; D is uncertain. This receptor was obtained from a person in their 40s with breast cancer. CDR3: CASSSGRSRGNQPQHF. The CDR3 coding sequence is TGTGCCAGCAGCTCAGGACGTTCGAGGGGCAATCAGCCCCAGCATTTT. Based on the CDR3 plus reference TRBV7-8 and TRBJ1-5, the full variable domain is GAGVSQSPRYKVAKRGQDVALRCDPISGHVSLFWYQQALGQGPEFLTYFQNEAQLDKSGLPSDRFFAERPEGSVSTLKIQRTQQEDSAVYLCASSSGRSRGNQPQHFGDGTRLSIL.